This T cell receptor (beta chain) is from a study of T cell changes during pregnancy in multiple sclerosis (dated by TCRdb to 2018 to 2020). Describing the broader study: The study examined how the T cell repertoire changed over the course of pregnancy in women with multiple sclerosis.

V loses 3 bases at its end and J loses 4 bases; junction bases beyond the gene matches: 14. The germline V gene encodes CDR1 SGHRS and CDR2 YFSETQ. Taken from cysteine to phenylalanine, the CDR3 has 17 residues. Of all the DNA, just the CDR3 is kept, 51 bases in frame from base 1. Receptor amplification or capture employed the immunoSEQ multiplex PCR assay. TCRdb limited this immuneACCESS table to in-frame rearrangements with V and J called. A share of clones is missing; checked studies link under half to unresolved V genes, and the rest is unexplained. This sample has about 61,000 clones in its table, and approximately 90% of those were observed once. 0.89% of the sample rests with the top ten. About this clone itself: Its antigen is still unknown. Base qualities are not at hand, and no much larger clone is one base apart. Other nucleotide sequences in the sample specify the same CDR3.

The TCR was taken from a female donor in good health, enrolled as a control in a pregnancy study. The receptor chain draws on TRBV5-1 and TRBJ2-5; 8 bases in the middle match TRBD2. This sample comprised peripheral blood, obtained in the first trimester of pregnancy. Here the CDR3 is given as CASSSIIPRGGGETQYF. The DNA sequence is as follows: TGCGCCAGCAGCTCCATCATACCCCGGGGGGGCGGAGAGACCCAGTACTTC. Reference TRBV5-1 and TRBJ2-5 genes cover what lies past the CDR3, so the full variable domain is KAGVTQTPRYLIKTRGQQVTLSCSPISGHRSVSWYQQTPGQGLQFLFEYFSETQRNKGNFPGRFSGRQFSNSRSEMNVSTLELGDSALYLCASSSIIPRGGGETQYFGPGTRLLVL.